Below are 29 T cell receptor beta chains sequenced from a single sample in a study of T cell changes during pregnancy in multiple sclerosis. The assay was immunoSEQ multiplex PCR, and TCRdb's table has in-frame clones only and misses some. The sample has 38,000 or so clones, roughly 93% seen once. The source material was CD4+ T cells from peripheral blood mononuclear cells, sampled in the first trimester of pregnancy. These receptors all come from a female donor with multiple sclerosis, enrolled in a pregnancy study.

The chain recombines TRBV2 with TRBJ1-1; 9 bases are shared with TRBD1. Looked up from germline, CDR1 is SNHLY and CDR2 is FYNNEI. V lost 5 bases, J lost 1 base, and 2 bases stayed unmatched. The CDR3 totals 14 residues. The CDR3 loop is CASSRQGGNTEAFF. In DNA, the CDR3 is TGTGCCAGCAGTCGACAGGGGGGGAACACTGAAGCTTTCTTT.

In its sample, this clone was seen a few times. The CDR3 coding sequence is TGTGCCAGCAGCTTTCCGGGACAGGGTATTTACGAGCAGTACTTC. The encoded protein is CASSFPGQGIYEQYF. The rearrangement joins TRBV7-9 to TRBJ2-7; TRBD1 aligns across 9 bases. Germline assignment: CDR1 SEHNR and CDR2 FQNEAQ (reference sequence). The J segment lost 4 bases and the V segment lost 3 bases, leaving 7 bases of the junction unmatched. The CDR3 has 15 residues.

V usage is TRBV5-1 and J usage is TRBJ1-1; TRBD1 agrees at 7 bases. This CDR3 has 15 amino acids. Trimming at V came to 4 bases and at J to 0 bases, leaving 6 bases not matched to a gene. CDR1 and CDR2 (germline): SGHRS, YFSETQ. Here the CDR3 DNA reads TGCGCCAGCAGCGTGCCGGGACAGATGAACACTGAAGCTTTCTTT. Protein product: CASSVPGQMNTEAFF.

This chain joins TRBV10-3 and TRBJ2-1; 7 bases line up with TRBD1. Germline V gene data show CDR1 as ENHRY and CDR2 as SYGVKD. V dropped 3 bases and J dropped 9; count of bases not matched to a gene: 8. The CDR3 is 14 amino acids. The CDR3 loop reads CAISDSRGGSEQFF. CDR3 DNA: TGTGCCATCAGTGATTCTAGAGGGGGCAGTGAGCAGTTCTTC.

The rearrangement uses TRBV28 and TRBJ1-1; TRBD1 is a possible D gene (5 bases). Trimming cost V 0 bases and J 5 bases, with 13 bases left between them. The CDR3 has 15 amino acids. Looked up from germline, CDR1 is MDHEN and CDR2 is SYDVKM. DNA for the CDR3: TGTGCCAGCAGTTTATGGGGGGGAGTCAGTACTGAAGCTTTCTTT. It yields the protein CASSLWGGVSTEAFF. Supplemented by reference TRBV28 and TRBJ1-1, the full variable domain reads DVKVTQSSRYLVKRTGEKVFLECVQDMDHENMFWYRQDPGLGLRLIYFSYDVKMKEKGDIPEGYSVSREKKERFSLILESASTNQTSMYLCASSLWGGVSTEAFFGQGTRLTVV.

This chain joins TRBV7-2 and TRBJ1-2, with 8 bases that match TRBD1. Per the germline V gene, CDR1 is SGHTA and CDR2 is FQGNSA. V lost 1 base, J lost 5 bases, and 6 bases stayed unmatched. The CDR3 covers 15 residues. Here the CDR3 DNA reads TGTGCCAGCAGCTTAGGGGCACAGGGGGGGTATGGCTACACCTTC. This sequence encodes CASSLGAQGGYGYTF.

The rearrangement uses TRBV12-5 and TRBJ1-1, with no clear D. V dropped 1 base and J dropped 8 bases, with 5 bases sitting between them. This CDR3 has 11 residues. Germline CDR1 and CDR2: LGHNT and FRNRAP. Here the CDR3 reads CASGLAQEAFF. The CDR3 nucleotides read TGTGCTAGTGGTTTGGCCCAAGAAGCTTTCTTT. The variable domain in full, with the rest retrieved from reference TRBV12-5 and TRBJ1-1, is DARVTQTPRHKVTEMGQEVTMRCQPILGHNTVFWYRQTMMQGLELLAYFRNRAPLDDSGMPKDRFSAEMPDATLATLKIQPSEPRDSAVYFCASGLAQEAFFGQGTRLTVV.

V usage is TRBV19 and J usage is TRBJ1-5, with D possibly being TRBD1 (6 bases). The CDR3 totals 15 residues. CDR1 is LNHDA, CDR2 SQIVND, per germline (reference sequence). The ends were cut back, 9 bases at V and 0 bases at J, with 15 bases in the middle. CDR3 residues: CARPTAGDSNQPQHF. The CDR3, as DNA: TGTGCCAGGCCAACCGCAGGGGATAGCAATCAGCCCCAGCATTTT.

V usage is TRBV25-1 and J usage is TRBJ1-2; 7 bases agree with TRBD1. Germline V CDR1 and CDR2: MGHDK, SYGVNS. This CDR3 region has 13 residues. V lost 5 bases to trimming and J lost 6 bases; unmatched junction nucleotides: 6. The CDR3 protein is CASSSVQGHGYTF. DNA for the CDR3: TGTGCCAGCAGTTCGGTACAGGGGCATGGCTACACCTTC.

The chain couples TRBV6-1 to TRBJ1-5, with 11 nucleotides matching TRBD1. V shed 2 bases and J 6 bases; nucleotides not matched to a gene: 9. In germline, CDR1 is MNHNS, CDR2 SASEGT. The CDR3 consists of 17 residues. The CDR3 DNA reads TGTGCCAGCAGTGAACCGGGGACAGGGGGAAGGGTTCAGCCCCAGCATTTT. Amino acid sequence: CASSEPGTGGRVQPQHF.

The V gene is TRBV6-1, the J gene TRBJ2-1; D possibly corresponds to TRBD1 (6 bases). With 5 bases removed from V and 1 base from J, the gap between germline ends came to 12 bases. Germline values: CDR1 MNHNS, CDR2 SASEGT. The CDR3 runs to 15 residues. This chain's CDR3 is CASSKGVTSYNEQFF. CDR3 DNA sequence: TGTGCCAGCAGTAAGGGGGTCACTTCCTACAATGAGCAGTTCTTC.

The chain recombines TRBV9 with TRBJ2-3, with 9 positions matching TRBD2. The length of the CDR3 is 17 residues. Losses at the gene ends were 0 bases for V and 5 bases for J; bases not matched to a gene: 10. In germline, CDR1 is SGDLS, CDR2 YYNGEE. The CDR3 is CASSVGLAGFSGDTQYF. CDR3 bases: TGTGCCAGCAGCGTAGGCCTAGCGGGATTTTCAGGAGATACGCAGTATTTT.

The chain joins TRBV9 to TRBJ2-3, with TRBD2 identical over 8 bases. The germline gives CDR1 SGDLS, CDR2 YYNGEE. Trimming removed 0 bases from V and 2 bases from J; junction bases left unmatched: 8. The CDR3 is made up of 17 amino acids. CDR3: CASSVGPAGANTDTQYF. The DNA for the CDR3 is TGTGCCAGCAGCGTAGGGCCAGCGGGGGCGAACACAGATACGCAGTATTTT.

The J gene is TRBJ2-7, the V gene TRBV7-8, with D possibly matching TRBD2 (5 bases). With 4 bases removed from V and 7 bases from J, the gap between germline ends came to 14 bases. This CDR3 is built from 13 residues. Germline CDR1 is SGHVS and CDR2 is FQNEAQ. The CDR3 here is CASSSSLPGEQYF. In nucleotides, the CDR3 is TGTGCCAGCAGCTCGTCCCTTCCGGGAGAGCAGTACTTC.

The V gene is TRBV2, the J gene TRBJ2-1; 9 nucleotides agree with TRBD2. This CDR3 is 14 amino acids long. Germline CDR1 and CDR2: SNHLY and FYNNEI. After removal of 10 bases from V and 7 bases from J, the junction contained 11 bases not matched to a gene. CDR3 region: CATARGLAGNEQFF. DNA of the CDR3: TGTGCCACCGCTCGGGGCCTAGCGGGAAATGAGCAGTTCTTC.

V usage is TRBV7-9 and J usage is TRBJ2-7; TRBD1 matches 10 bases. The CDR3 consists of 16 residues. J was trimmed by 1 base and V by 7 bases; bases with no gene match: 10. The V gene's germline CDR1 is SEHNR and CDR2 FQNEAQ (reference sequence). In DNA form, the CDR3 reads TGTGCCAGCAATCCTGACAGGGGGCTGAAATCCTACGAGCAGTACTTC. Residues: CASNPDRGLKSYEQYF.

The chain combines TRBV2 with TRBJ1-5; 7 bases fit TRBD1. V trimming: 5 bases; J trimming: 6 bases; junction bases outside the gene matches: 13. Germline V CDR1 and CDR2: SNHLY, FYNNEI. The CDR3 has 16 residues. CDR3 region: CASSLGAQGVTQPQHF. For the CDR3, the DNA is TGTGCCAGCAGTTTAGGGGCGCAGGGGGTGACTCAGCCCCAGCATTTT.

This chain joins TRBV7-9 and TRBJ1-4; D may be TRBD1 (6 bases). CDR1 and CDR2 (germline): SEHNR, FQNEAQ (reference sequence). Trimming cost V 5 bases and J 3 bases, with 13 bases left between them. The CDR3 has 15 residues. Written as DNA, the CDR3 is TGTGCCAGCAGCGCTTGGGACATACCTAATGAAAAACTGTTTTTT. It codes for CASSAWDIPNEKLFF.

V usage is TRBV10-3 and J usage is TRBJ2-3, with TRBD2 as a possible D gene (5 bases). The CDR3 is 14 residues long. The germline CDR1 and CDR2 sequences are ENHRY and SYGVKD. V was pared by 6 bases and J by 1 base, with 11 bases between. CDR3 nucleotides: TGTGCCATCAGGGAGAACGGGGGCACAGATACGCAGTATTTT. Its protein is CAIRENGGTDTQYF.

DNA of the CDR3: TGTGCCAGCAGCCTACTTATGACTAGCGGGGGCGGAGAGACCCAGTACTTC. Its translation is CASSLLMTSGGGETQYF. The chain carries TRBV7-2 and TRBJ2-5, with 12 positions matching TRBD2. V shed 5 bases and J 4 bases; nucleotides not matched to a gene: 11. The CDR3 length is 17 residues. Per germline, CDR1 SGHTA and CDR2 FQGNSA.

The chain recombines TRBV7-2 with TRBJ2-5; tentative D call: TRBD1 (6 bases). Looked up from germline, CDR1 is SGHTA and CDR2 is FQGNSA. V lost 1 base and J lost 4, with 16 bases in between. The CDR3 is made up of 16 amino acids. CDR3 region: CASSLGSGGGGETQYF. The CDR3 DNA follows: TGTGCCAGCAGCTTAGGGAGTGGTGGGGGCGGAGAGACCCAGTACTTC.

The chain combines TRBV5-1 with TRBJ2-7; D gene ambiguous. This CDR3 is 11 amino acids long. V was pared by 0 bases and J by 7 bases, with 5 bases between. The germline gives CDR1 SGHRS, CDR2 YFSETQ. CDR3 DNA: TGCGCCAGCAGCTTGGATCAGGAGCAGTACTTC. It specifies CASSLDQEQYF.

This chain links TRBV5-1 with TRBJ2-5, with 12 bases identical to TRBD2. This CDR3 has 17 residues. Unmatched junction bases numbered 7, after V lost 0 bases and J lost 4 bases. Looked up from germline, CDR1 is SGHRS and CDR2 is YFSETQ. The CDR3 coding sequence is TGCGCCAGCAGCTTGGAGACTAGCGGGGGTTTGAGAGAGACCCAGTACTTC. Residues: CASSLETSGGLRETQYF.

This chain connects TRBV11-2 to TRBJ2-1; 11 nucleotides agree with TRBD1. CDR3 length equals 15 residues. Germline assignment: CDR1 SGHAT and CDR2 FQNNGV. V lost 4 bases, J lost 6 bases, and 5 bases stayed unmatched. The DNA of the CDR3 is TGTGCCAGCAGCTGGGGACAGGGGGTTGTCAATGAGCAGTTCTTC. It translates to CASSWGQGVVNEQFF.

The rearrangement joins TRBV15 to TRBJ2-2; TRBD2 is a possible D gene (7 bases). Germline CDR1 and CDR2: LNHNV and YYDKDF (reference sequence). The CDR3 runs 18 residues. Trimming removed 0 bases from V and 5 bases from J, with 19 bases in between. This chain's CDR3 is CATSRDNEGGGYTGELFF. The CDR3 coding sequence is TGTGCCACCAGCAGAGATAATGAGGGAGGGGGTTATACCGGGGAGCTGTTTTTT.

The J gene is TRBJ2-3, the V gene TRBV7-3, with TRBD2 matching 8 bases. The length of the CDR3 is 15 residues. The germline gives CDR1 SGHTA, CDR2 FQGTGA. V was pared by 8 bases and J by 2 bases, with 9 bases of the junction left unmatched. The CDR3 protein is CASGRGGQPTDTQYF. CDR3 nucleotide sequence: TGTGCCAGCGGACGCGGGGGGCAGCCCACAGATACGCAGTATTTT.

This chain joins TRBV7-9 and TRBJ2-3; D is unresolved. The length of the CDR3 is 16 residues. Trimming cost V 1 base and J 2 bases, with 13 bases left between them. Germline loops: CDR1 SEHNR, CDR2 FQNEAQ (reference sequence). The CDR3 bases are TGTGCCAGCAGCTTAGACCAATATGTAGTCACAGATACGCAGTATTTT. It yields the protein CASSLDQYVVTDTQYF.

This chain connects TRBV28 to TRBJ2-5; D call uncertain. The germline gives CDR1 MDHEN, CDR2 SYDVKM. The CDR3 extends over 16 amino acids. Trimming took off 3 bases at V and 5 bases at J, with 19 bases between the two ends. CDR3 bases: TGTGCCAGCAGTTTCCTCTTTTCGGCCCCGGAGGAGACCCAGTACTTC. Amino acids: CASSFLFSAPEETQYF.

The V call is TRBV29-1, the J call TRBJ1-1; the D gene is possibly TRBD1 (6 bases). The CDR3 covers 12 residues. Trimming stripped 4 bases from V and 3 bases from J, with 9 bases between. Germline loops: CDR1 SQVTM, CDR2 ANQGSEA. For the CDR3, the DNA is TGCAGCGTTGTGGGGGCAGACACTGAAGCTTTCTTT. The encoded protein is CSVVGADTEAFF.